One and the same sample provided the 26 T cell receptor beta chains below, sequenced in a study of graft-versus-host responses after intestinal transplantation. Which antigens these TCRs recognize remains unknown. TCRdb's table, derived via immunoSEQ multiplex PCR, lists solely in-frame clones and lacks some. The table records 93,000 or so clones, more than 85% of them present only once. The sequencing used unstimulated CD8+ T cells sorted from spleen or lymph node cells, collected before intestinal transplant. These receptors all come from a human donor who received an intestinal transplant.

The chain joins TRBV9 to TRBJ1-1; D is uncertain. The length of the CDR3 is 15 residues. Germline CDR1 and CDR2: SGDLS and YYNGEE. Trimming cost V 1 base and J 4 bases, with 14 bases left between them. The CDR3 is CASSVWAEGGTEAFF. As DNA, the CDR3 is TGTGCCAGCAGCGTATGGGCTGAAGGAGGCACTGAAGCTTTCTTT. Combining the CDR3 with reference TRBV9 and TRBJ1-1 gives the whole variable domain DSGVTQTPKHLITATGQRVTLRCSPRSGDLSVYWYQQSLDQGLQFLIQYYNGEERAKGNILERFSAQQFPDLHSELNLSSLELGDSALYFCASSVWAEGGTEAFFGQGTRLTVV.

The chain has TRBV6-1 and TRBJ1-1; D is unresolved. Trimming stripped 2 bases from V and 0 bases from J, with 13 bases between. The CDR3 loop spans 16 amino acids. Germline V lookup: CDR1 MNHNS, CDR2 SASEGT. CDR3: CASSENFLAVNTEAFF. CDR3 sequence (DNA): TGTGCCAGCAGTGAAAATTTCTTGGCGGTGAACACTGAAGCTTTCTTT.

The CDR3 region is CAWSELGYGYTF. The CDR3 DNA reads TGTGCCTGGAGTGAGTTAGGGTATGGCTACACCTTC. This chain uses TRBV30 with TRBJ1-2; D ambiguous. In germline, CDR1 is GTSNPN, CDR2 SVGIG (reference sequence). This CDR3 comprises 12 residues. V was pared by 1 base and J by 5 bases, with 8 bases between.

Here the CDR3 DNA reads TGTGCCAGCAGCGCAGGCCCGGGGGTCCAAGAGACCCAGTACTTC. Its protein product is CASSAGPGVQETQYF. V and J are TRBV13 and TRBJ2-5; tentative D call: TRBD2 (6 bases). Trimming took 5 bases from V and 1 from J, leaving 14 bases between them. The V gene's germline CDR1 is PRHDT and CDR2 FYEKMQ (reference sequence). The length of the CDR3 is 15 residues.

The chain combines TRBV7-8 with TRBJ2-5; possibly TRBD1 for D (7 bases). Trimming left V 8 bases short and J 3 bases short, with 13 bases between. Germline CDR1 SGHVS, CDR2 FQNEAQ. The CDR3 extends over 13 amino acids. DNA for the CDR3: TGTGCCAGCGGCAGGGGGGTAGAAGAGACCCAGTACTTC. Translation: CASGRGVEETQYF.

The rearrangement links TRBV6-5 to TRBJ2-1; D tentatively fits TRBD1 or TRBD2 (6 bases each). With 4 bases removed from V and 7 bases from J, the gap between germline ends came to 14 bases. Germline CDR1 MNHEY, CDR2 SVGAGI. The CDR3 has 14 residues. The CDR3 sequence: CASSWRGALNEQFF. CDR3 nucleotides: TGTGCCAGCAGTTGGAGGGGGGCTCTTAATGAGCAGTTCTTC.

For this clone: At one boundary the junction diverges from the germline segment, which might be a read error. The chain couples TRBV4-1 to TRBJ2-7; D unresolved. CDR1 and CDR2 (germline): MGHRA, YSYEKL. There are 16 residues in the CDR3. The CDR3 bases are TGTGCCAGCAGCCAAGATGGGTTCGGGCTAACCTACGAGCAGTACTTC. This translates into CASSQDGFGLTYEQYF.

The gene calls are TRBV30 and TRBJ2-3, with TRBD2 identical over 7 bases. From germline, CDR1 is GTSNPN and CDR2 SVGIG (reference sequence). The CDR3 covers 17 residues. After removal of 1 base from V and 4 bases from J, the junction contained 14 bases not matched to a gene. The CDR3 loop reads CAWSAYGLGKTADTQYF. The CDR3 nucleotides read TGTGCCTGGAGTGCGTACGGACTAGGGAAAACCGCAGATACGCAGTATTTT.

The rearrangement uses TRBV9 and TRBJ1-3; the D gene is possibly TRBD1 (5 bases). Trimming removed 4 bases from V and 1 base from J, with 18 bases in between. Germline-derived CDR1 and CDR2 are SGDLS and YYNGEE. The CDR3 sequence is 17 residues long. The CDR3 sequence is CASSPGGKLISGNTIYF. CDR3 sequence (DNA): TGTGCCAGCAGCCCTGGGGGGAAGTTGATTTCTGGAAACACCATATATTTT.

This clone was found once. J is TRBJ2-7 and V is TRBV2; the match to TRBD1 covers 7 bases. CDR3 length equals 16 residues. Germline values: CDR1 SNHLY, CDR2 FYNNEI. Losses at the gene ends were 6 bases for V and 2 bases for J; bases not matched to a gene: 13. CDR3 nucleotide sequence: TGTGCCAGCAGAAGCAGTCGAGGGGACAGCCCCTACGAGCAGTACTTC. Amino acids: CASRSSRGDSPYEQYF.

The chain carries TRBV4-1 and TRBJ2-5; TRBD2 is a possible D gene (5 bases). This CDR3 is 14 amino acids long. Germline values: CDR1 MGHRA, CDR2 YSYEKL. Between the trimmed V and J ends, which lost 2 bases and 5 bases, there was a span of 12 bases. CDR3 amino acids: CASSQTSTGETQYF. CDR3 coding DNA: TGCGCCAGCAGCCAAACTAGTACTGGGGAGACCCAGTACTTC.

The rearrangement joins TRBV15 to TRBJ1-2, with D hard to call. Trimming stripped 4 bases from V and 8 bases from J, with 11 bases between. The CDR3 length is 12 residues. CDR1 LNHNV and CDR2 YYDKDF come from the germline V gene (reference sequence). The CDR3 here is CATSTHYVGYTF. CDR3 coding DNA: TGTGCCACCAGCACCCACTACGTCGGCTACACCTTC.

The genes are TRBV25-1 and TRBJ2-7; D gene uncertain. The V and J ends lost 0 bases and 4 bases respectively, with 10 bases between them. Germline V CDR1 and CDR2: MGHDK, SYGVNS. This CDR3 spans 14 amino acids. This CDR3 reads CASSEYEAEYEQYF. In DNA, the CDR3 is TGTGCCAGCAGTGAATATGAGGCAGAATACGAGCAGTACTTC.

The gene calls are TRBV10-3 and TRBJ2-5; maybe TRBD2 (5 bases). The CDR3 extends over 13 amino acids. V lost 10 bases, J lost 4 bases, and 16 bases lay in between. CDR1 is ENHRY, CDR2 SYGVKD, per germline. CDR3 in amino acids: CATKLTSTETQYF. The DNA of the CDR3 is TGTGCCACGAAACTTACTAGTACAGAGACCCAGTACTTC.

This chain uses TRBV4-1 with TRBJ2-1; maybe TRBD1 (5 bases). The V gene's germline CDR1 is MGHRA and CDR2 YSYEKL. Trimming shortened V by 4 bases and J by 3 bases, and 10 bases separated the two germline ends. The CDR3 extends over 14 amino acids. The CDR3: CASSPPRGYNEQFF. The CDR3 DNA is TGCGCCAGCAGCCCACCTAGGGGCTACAATGAGCAGTTCTTC.

This chain joins TRBV13 and TRBJ2-7; 10 bases are shared with TRBD2. V gave up 5 bases and J gave up 7 bases; unmatched junction bases: 14. The CDR3 has 16 residues. Germline CDR1 PRHDT, CDR2 FYEKMQ (reference sequence). The CDR3 is CASSLTLEAGGDEQYF. The CDR3 DNA reads as TGTGCCAGCAGCCTCACCTTAGAAGCGGGGGGGGATGAGCAGTACTTC.

The chain recombines TRBV19 with TRBJ1-5; D ambiguous. CDR3 length equals 14 residues. Between the trimmed V and J ends, which lost 2 bases and 1 base, there was a span of 6 bases. The germline V gene has CDR1 LNHDA and CDR2 SQIVND (reference sequence). Here the CDR3 reads CASSIIGSNQPQHF. CDR3 nucleotide sequence: TGTGCCAGTAGTATAATAGGGAGCAATCAGCCCCAGCATTTT.

The chain links TRBV27 to TRBJ1-6; a weak D match, TRBD1 (5 bases). The CDR3 length is 13 residues. V was cut by 4 bases and J by 7 bases, with 8 bases left in between. Germline loops: CDR1 MNHEY, CDR2 SMNVEV (reference sequence). Written as DNA, the CDR3 is TGTGCCAGCAGTTACCCAGGGAATTCACCCCTCCACTTT. Translated: CASSYPGNSPLHF.

This clone was counted once. The chain couples TRBV6-1 to TRBJ1-4, with D uncertain. The V gene lost 2 bases and the J gene lost 6 bases, with 13 bases spanning the gap. The CDR3 loop spans 15 amino acids. Germline V gene sequence: CDR1 MNHNS, CDR2 SASEGT. The CDR3 loop reads CASSEPNNYHEKLFF. CDR3 sequence (DNA): TGTGCCAGCAGTGAACCAAATAATTACCATGAAAAACTGTTTTTT.

V is TRBV7-8 and J is TRBJ2-7, with D tentatively TRBD2 (6 bases). In germline, CDR1 is SGHVS, CDR2 FQNEAQ. The CDR3 loop spans 15 amino acids. The V and J ends lost 0 bases and 0 bases respectively, with 9 bases between them. The CDR3 region has the DNA TGTGCCAGCAGCTTAGCGGGGGGTAGCTCCTACGAGCAGTACTTC. Its protein is CASSLAGGSSYEQYF.

V usage is TRBV7-9 and J usage is TRBJ2-1, with 8 bases fitting TRBD2. J lost 6 bases, V lost 5 bases, and 9 bases had no gene match. Germline V gene sequence: CDR1 SEHNR, CDR2 FQNEAQ (reference sequence). The CDR3 sequence is 15 residues long. This chain's CDR3 is CASSARGLVLNEQFF. CDR3 DNA: TGTGCCAGCAGCGCGAGGGGACTAGTACTCAATGAGCAGTTCTTC.

The V gene is TRBV4-1, the J gene TRBJ2-3, with 9 nucleotides matching TRBD1. This CDR3 is built from 17 residues. Germline V gene lookup returns CDR1 MGHRA and CDR2 YSYEKL. Losses at the gene ends were 0 bases for V and 0 bases for J; bases not matched to a gene: 4. The CDR3 region has the DNA TGCGCCAGCAGCCAAGATTGGGGGACAGGGAGCACAGATACGCAGTATTTT. It is translated as CASSQDWGTGSTDTQYF.

V usage is TRBV4-1 and J usage is TRBJ1-1; the D gene is possibly TRBD1 (6 bases). CDR1 MGHRA and CDR2 YSYEKL come from the germline V gene. The CDR3 extends over 15 amino acids. The V gene lost 6 bases and the J gene lost 0 bases, with 14 bases spanning the gap. CDR3 sequence reads: CASRRGAGMNTEAFF. CDR3 in DNA: TGCGCCAGCAGAAGGGGGGCTGGGATGAACACTGAAGCTTTCTTT.

This sequence joins TRBV27 and TRBJ1-1, with D unresolved. This CDR3 spans 14 amino acids. Looked up from germline, CDR1 is MNHEY and CDR2 is SMNVEV (reference sequence). Trimming cost V 7 bases and J 1 base, with 13 bases left between them. The CDR3 region is CASTDPTENTEAFF. DNA of the CDR3: TGTGCCAGCACCGACCCCACAGAGAACACTGAAGCTTTCTTT.

The chain uses TRBV6-5 and TRBJ1-1; D unclear. V was cut by 5 bases and J by 7 bases, with 11 bases left in between. The CDR3 contains 12 residues. Germline CDR1 MNHEY, CDR2 SVGAGI. The CDR3 sequence: CASSNPPGEAFF. The CDR3 DNA reads TGTGCCAGCAGTAACCCCCCGGGTGAAGCTTTCTTT.

V is TRBV15 and J is TRBJ2-1, with D uncertain. There are 18 residues in the CDR3. The V gene lost 4 bases and the J gene lost 0 bases, with 19 bases spanning the gap. In germline, CDR1 is LNHNV, CDR2 YYDKDF (reference sequence). CDR3 protein: CATSTPAETASSYNEQFF. CDR3 DNA: TGTGCCACCAGCACACCTGCTGAGACTGCCAGCTCCTACAATGAGCAGTTCTTC.